Here is one TCR beta chain with its context. Here immunoSEQ multiplex PCR was the method, and the copy in TCRdb shows in-frame clones only, minus some. Of around 160,000 clones in the sample, 87% are singletons; the top ten hold roughly 3.9%. This sample stems from a study of blood T cell repertoires in COVID-19. Study background: The origin of the acute and convalescent COVID-19 samples was the United States, Italy and Spain.

Germline V gene sequence: CDR1 SGHVS, CDR2 FNYEAQ. The CDR3 length is 19 residues. V shed 1 base, J shed 0 bases, and the junction held 9 bases outside the gene matches. Material for sequencing was PBMCs or T cells enriched from blood (not recorded which). This sequence was found in a woman aged 40-49 years who had been exposed to COVID-19. The chain couples TRBV7-6 to TRBJ2-7; TRBD2 matches at 13 bases. CDR3 sequence: CASSLVGTSGMSSSYEQYF. The CDR3 bases are TGTGCCAGCAGCTTAGTTGGGACTAGCGGGATGTCGAGCTCCTACGAGCAGTACTTC.